This TCR beta chain was retrieved from a study of radiotherapy plus CTLA-4 blockade in lung cancer. For the study at large: Overall, roughly 18% of patients showed an objective response, while over 25% attained disease control.

Note on this clone: Its antigen remains unidentified.

The junction had 14 bases not matched to a gene; V was cut back by 7 bases and J by 4 bases. CDR1 is WNHNN and CDR2 is SYGVQD in the germline V gene (reference sequence). The CDR3 has 17 amino acids. Data came from immunoSEQ multiplex PCR; TCRdb stores just in-frame clones and leaves some out. Of some 30,000 clones detected, less than 80% appear once; the ten largest clones hold roughly 7.2%. Focal radiation and CTLA-4 blockade (ipilimumab) were tested in chemo-refractory metastatic non-small-cell lung cancer patients. Study conclusions and caveats: Early shifts in blood T cell clones, with interferon-beta, reportedly predicted response best. TCR clones of tumor origin grew in blood after radiotherapy plus ipilimumab.

The J gene is TRBJ2-5, the V gene TRBV10-1; 11 nucleotides match TRBD2. This clonotype was sampled from a human donor with non-small cell lung cancer who had stable disease on radiotherapy plus ipilimumab. The sequences come from peripheral blood, collected from a patient treated with radiotherapy plus ipilimumab. The CDR3 loop is CASNPKFSGGVRETQYF. The CDR3 coding sequence is TGCGCCAGCAACCCAAAATTTAGCGGGGGGGTAAGAGAGACCCAGTACTTC.